Listed below are T cell receptor beta chains from one sample, sequenced in a study of blood T cell repertoires in COVID-19. The method was immunoSEQ multiplex PCR; TCRdb's version includes in-frame clones alone and lacks a portion of them. The table records fewer than 350,000 clones, roughly nine tenths of them present only once. The sample consisted of peripheral blood. The receptors come from a woman aged 55-75 years with COVID-19, enrolled during active disease. Both conserved end residues are part of each CDR3. Fields, in order: D gene, V gene, clone size, J gene, CDR3 DNA, CDR3 protein. A D gene is named only where the DNA matches it firmly. The size of a clone is reported for some rows only, either as once, few or many, or as a class for expanded clones.

D: NA; V: TRBV2; size: NA; J: TRBJ2-1; DNA: TGTGCCAGCAGTGAATGGAGGCTCGAGCAGTTCTTC; CDR3: CASSEWRLEQFF
D: TRBD1; V: TRBV6-5; size: few; J: TRBJ1-1; DNA: TGTGCCAGCAGCGGTAGGACAGGGGGCGGGATTGAAGCTTTCTTT; CDR3: CASSGRTGGGIEAFF
D: TRBD2; V: TRBV6-1; size: NA; J: TRBJ2-5; DNA: TGTGCCAGCAGTGAAGGGCCTAGCGGGGGGACAGAGACCCAGTACTTC; CDR3: CASSEGPSGGTETQYF
D: NA; V: TRBV7-2; size: NA; J: TRBJ2-3; DNA: TGTGCCAGCAGCTTAACGCCCGGGACTCGCACAGATACGCAGTATTTT; CDR3: CASSLTPGTRTDTQYF
D: NA; V: TRBV7-8; size: NA; J: TRBJ1-6; DNA: TGTGCCAGCAGCCCCCGGGGAGGGACCTATAATTCACCCCTCCACTTT; CDR3: CASSPRGGTYNSPLHF
D: TRBD1; V: TRBV9; size: NA; J: TRBJ1-1; DNA: TGTGCCAGCAGCGCGTGGGACAGGGTAACTGAAGCTTTCTTT; CDR3: CASSAWDRVTEAFF
D: NA; V: TRBV3-1/TRBV3-2; size: NA; J: TRBJ1-5; DNA: TGTGCCAGCAGCCTTCTAAATCAGCCCCAGCATTTT; CDR3: CASSLLNQPQHF
D: NA; V: TRBV11-2; size: NA; J: TRBJ1-2; DNA: TGTGCCAGCAGCTTTGGACTTTCCTATGGCTACACCTTC; CDR3: CASSFGLSYGYTF
D: TRBD1; V: TRBV10-3; size: NA; J: TRBJ2-5; DNA: TGTGCCATCAAGGGACAGGGGGAGCAAGAGACCCAGTACTTC; CDR3: CAIKGQGEQETQYF
D: TRBD1; V: TRBV28; size: few; J: TRBJ1-1; DNA: TGTGCCAGCAGGGCCGGGACAGGGGGTGTAACTGAAGCTTTCTTT; CDR3: CASRAGTGGVTEAFF
D: NA; V: TRBV10-3; size: NA; J: TRBJ1-5; DNA: TGTGCCATCAGCCCCGAGGGGGGGAGCAATCAGCCCCAGCATTTT; CDR3: CAISPEGGSNQPQHF
D: NA; V: TRBV19; size: NA; J: TRBJ1-5; DNA: TGTGCCAGTAGTAACCTACAGGGAGGGCAGCCCCAGCATTTT; CDR3: CASSNLQGGQPQHF
D: NA; V: TRBV7-3; size: NA; J: TRBJ2-3; DNA: TGTGCCAGCAGCCGCGGGACTTTGGGACGCACAGATACGCAGTATTTT; CDR3: CASSRGTLGRTDTQYF
D: TRBD2; V: TRBV19; size: NA; J: TRBJ2-7; DNA: TGTGCCAGTAGTATAGCTTCGACGGGGGGAACCTACGAGCAGTACTTC; CDR3: CASSIASTGGTYEQYF
D: NA; V: TRBV5-1; size: NA; J: TRBJ1-1; DNA: TGCGCCAGCAGCCTAGAGAGGGGGAGCACTGAAGCTTTCTTT; CDR3: CASSLERGSTEAFF
D: NA; V: TRBV3-1/TRBV3-2; size: NA; J: TRBJ1-1; DNA: TGTGCCAGCAGCCAAGGATCCGGGGGGGGGAACACTGAAGCTTTCTTT; CDR3: CASSQGSGGGNTEAFF
D: TRBD1; V: TRBV5-1; size: NA; J: TRBJ1-4; DNA: TGCGCCAGCAGCCGGGACAGTTTCCGAGAAAAACTGTTTTTT; CDR3: CASSRDSFREKLFF
D: TRBD1; V: TRBV29-1; size: NA; J: TRBJ2-3; DNA: TGCAGCGTGGGACAGGGAATAGGATTCATCACAGATACGCAGTATTTT; CDR3: CSVGQGIGFITDTQYF
D: NA; V: TRBV19; size: once; J: TRBJ1-1; DNA: TGTGCCAGTAGTATCACAGGGTTGAACACTGAAGCTTTCTTT; CDR3: CASSITGLNTEAFF
D: TRBD1; V: TRBV12-3/TRBV12-4; size: NA; J: TRBJ1-1; DNA: TGTGCCAGCAGCCTCGGGACAGGTCGTGCAGCTTTCTTT; CDR3: CASSLGTGRAAFF
D: NA; V: TRBV21-1; size: NA; J: TRBJ1-4; DNA: TGTGCCAGCAGCACCCCAGACTCCTCGTGTGATGAAAAACTGTTTTTT; CDR3: CASSTPDSSCDEKLFF
D: NA; V: TRBV27; size: NA; J: TRBJ2-3; DNA: TGTGCCAGCAGTTTACGATTCTCACAGACAAGCACAGATACGCAGTATTTT; CDR3: CASSLRFSQTSTDTQYF
D: NA; V: TRBV7-3; size: few; J: TRBJ1-3; DNA: TGTGCCAGCAGCATCGGGAATTCTGGAAACACCATATATTTT; CDR3: CASSIGNSGNTIYF
D: NA; V: TRBV4-2; size: NA; J: TRBJ1-2; DNA: TGTGCCAGCAGCCAACGTACAGCCATTGGAGGCTACACCTTC; CDR3: CASSQRTAIGGYTF
D: NA; V: TRBV5-5; size: NA; J: TRBJ1-5; DNA: TGTGCCAGCAGCTTATCGGGGTCGGGCAATCAGCCCCAGCATTTT; CDR3: CASSLSGSGNQPQHF
D: TRBD1; V: TRBV5-4; size: NA; J: TRBJ2-3; DNA: TGTGCCAGCACTATAGACAGGGGAGATACGCAGTATTTT; CDR3: CASTIDRGDTQYF
D: TRBD1; V: TRBV25-1; size: NA; J: TRBJ1-4; DNA: TGTGCCAGCAGTGTACAGGGGGAAGGAAAACTGTTTTTT; CDR3: CASSVQGEGKLFF
D: NA; V: TRBV12-3/TRBV12-4; size: NA; J: TRBJ2-1; DNA: TGTGCCAGCAGTTTAACAGCCTACAATGAGCAGTTCTTC; CDR3: CASSLTAYNEQFF
D: TRBD1; V: TRBV7-6; size: NA; J: TRBJ1-6; DNA: TGTGCCAGCAGCTCCCGGACAGGGCAGAATTCACCCCTCCACTTT; CDR3: CASSSRTGQNSPLHF
D: NA; V: TRBV6-5; size: NA; J: TRBJ1-1; DNA: TGTGCCAGCAAGGAGGGCCTCGGCGCGAACACTGAAGCTTTCTTT; CDR3: CASKEGLGANTEAFF
D: NA; V: TRBV2; size: few; J: TRBJ1-6; DNA: TGTGTTTCCTCGGGACAATCGAGCTCCTATAATTCACCCCTCCACTTT; CDR3: CVSSGQSSSYNSPLHF
D: NA; V: TRBV3-1/TRBV3-2; size: NA; J: TRBJ1-1; DNA: TGTGCCAGCAGCCGGAGCGGTGTTTTTGGAGCTTTCTTT; CDR3: CASSRSGVFGAFF
D: NA; V: TRBV7-9; size: NA; J: TRBJ1-1; DNA: TGTGCCAGCAGCTTAAAGGGGGACACTGAAGCTTTCTTT; CDR3: CASSLKGDTEAFF
D: TRBD2; V: TRBV5-5; size: NA; J: TRBJ2-1; DNA: TGTGCCAGCAGCCGGGCGACTAGCGGGCTCTACAATGAGCAGTTCTTC; CDR3: CASSRATSGLYNEQFF
D: NA; V: TRBV6-6; size: NA; J: TRBJ1-2; DNA: TGTGCCAGCAGCCCTAGGGGTTTGGCTAACTATGGCTACACCTTC; CDR3: CASSPRGLANYGYTF
D: TRBD1; V: TRBV27; size: NA; J: TRBJ1-1; DNA: TGTGCCAGCAGTCCCCGGACAGGGGGTGTCACTGAAGCTTTCTTT; CDR3: CASSPRTGGVTEAFF
D: TRBD1; V: TRBV4-1; size: NA; J: TRBJ1-2; DNA: TGCGCCAGCAGCCAAGATGGGACAGGGGGCTATGGCTACACCTTC; CDR3: CASSQDGTGGYGYTF
D: TRBD1; V: TRBV6-5; size: few; J: TRBJ1-2; DNA: TGTGCCAGCAGTTACAGAGGACAGGGGGCGAACTATGGCTACACCTTC; CDR3: CASSYRGQGANYGYTF
D: TRBD1; V: TRBV19; size: NA; J: TRBJ1-1; DNA: TGTGCCAGTAGTATTTCCGGGACAGACACTGAAGCTTTCTTT; CDR3: CASSISGTDTEAFF
D: NA; V: TRBV5-8; size: NA; J: TRBJ2-3; DNA: TGTGCCAGCAGCTTGGTAGGGGCAGCAGATACGCAGTATTTT; CDR3: CASSLVGAADTQYF
D: NA; V: TRBV2; size: NA; J: TRBJ2-2; DNA: TGTGCCAGCAGTGATAAGGGGACCGGGGAGCTGTTTTTT; CDR3: CASSDKGTGELFF
D: NA; V: TRBV12-3/TRBV12-4; size: NA; J: TRBJ1-2; DNA: TGTGCCAGCAGTGACAGGAACTATGGCTACACCTTC; CDR3: CASSDRNYGYTF
D: TRBD1; V: TRBV27; size: once; J: TRBJ1-5; DNA: TGTGCCAGCAGTCTCCGGGACAGCGTCAATCAGCCCCAGCATTTT; CDR3: CASSLRDSVNQPQHF
D: NA; V: TRBV6-5; size: NA; J: TRBJ1-5; DNA: TGTGCCAGCAGCCGGACATTATCCCCCAATCAGCCCCAGCATTTT; CDR3: CASSRTLSPNQPQHF
D: NA; V: TRBV9; size: medium-sized; J: TRBJ2-7; DNA: TGTGCCAGCAGCGTAGAGTCCAGGGCTCACGAGCAGTACTTC; CDR3: CASSVESRAHEQYF
D: NA; V: TRBV9; size: few; J: TRBJ1-1; DNA: TGTGCCAGCAGCGCGGGAGGTCCTGAAGCTTTCTTT; CDR3: CASSAGGPEAFF
D: NA; V: TRBV5-1; size: NA; J: TRBJ2-7; DNA: TGCGCCAGCAGCTCGGAGGGGAACCCGGGCCGGGAGCAGTACTTC; CDR3: CASSSEGNPGREQYF
D: TRBD2; V: TRBV7-9; size: NA; J: TRBJ2-2; DNA: TGTGCCAGCAGCGCGGGTAGCGGGGGACTGACCGGGGAGCTGTTTTTT; CDR3: CASSAGSGGLTGELFF
D: NA; V: TRBV9; size: NA; J: TRBJ1-5; DNA: TGTGCCAGCAGCCGTAGCGGGGGCCAAAATCAGCCCCAGCATTTT; CDR3: CASSRSGGQNQPQHF
D: NA; V: TRBV27; size: NA; J: TRBJ1-4; DNA: TGTGCCAGCAGTTCCCGAGCCACAGGGTCGGGTGAAAAACTGTTTTTT; CDR3: CASSSRATGSGEKLFF
D: NA; V: TRBV5-5; size: NA; J: TRBJ1-1; DNA: TGTGCCAGCAGCCCGACTACTACTGAAGCTTTCTTT; CDR3: CASSPTTTEAFF
D: NA; V: TRBV12-3/TRBV12-4; size: NA; J: TRBJ1-6; DNA: TGTGCCAGTGCGGGCTCCTATAATTCACCCCTCCACTTT; CDR3: CASAGSYNSPLHF
D: NA; V: TRBV19; size: NA; J: TRBJ1-6; DNA: TGTGCCAGTAGTTCGGGATGGGGAAGCTCCTATAATTCACCCCTCCACTTT; CDR3: CASSSGWGSSYNSPLHF
D: TRBD1; V: TRBV6-5; size: once; J: TRBJ1-6; DNA: TGTGCCAGCAGACACCGGGACAGGGGCTCACCCCTCCACTTT; CDR3: CASRHRDRGSPLHF
D: NA; V: TRBV19; size: once; J: TRBJ1-1; DNA: TGTGCCAGTAGTATATCACAGGCTGACACTGAAGCTTTCTTT; CDR3: CASSISQADTEAFF
D: TRBD1; V: TRBV5-1; size: NA; J: TRBJ1-3; DNA: TGCGCCAGCAGCCTACAGGGGAACTCTGGAAACACCATATATTTT; CDR3: CASSLQGNSGNTIYF
D: TRBD2; V: TRBV4-1; size: NA; J: TRBJ2-3; DNA: TGCGCCAGCAGCCAAGATATGCGGGGGAGCACAGATACGCAGTATTTT; CDR3: CASSQDMRGSTDTQYF
D: TRBD2; V: TRBV28; size: NA; J: TRBJ2-1; DNA: TGTGCCAGCAGGGATAGGGGTGGCGGGGGGCTCTACAATGAGCAGTTCTTC; CDR3: CASRDRGGGGLYNEQFF